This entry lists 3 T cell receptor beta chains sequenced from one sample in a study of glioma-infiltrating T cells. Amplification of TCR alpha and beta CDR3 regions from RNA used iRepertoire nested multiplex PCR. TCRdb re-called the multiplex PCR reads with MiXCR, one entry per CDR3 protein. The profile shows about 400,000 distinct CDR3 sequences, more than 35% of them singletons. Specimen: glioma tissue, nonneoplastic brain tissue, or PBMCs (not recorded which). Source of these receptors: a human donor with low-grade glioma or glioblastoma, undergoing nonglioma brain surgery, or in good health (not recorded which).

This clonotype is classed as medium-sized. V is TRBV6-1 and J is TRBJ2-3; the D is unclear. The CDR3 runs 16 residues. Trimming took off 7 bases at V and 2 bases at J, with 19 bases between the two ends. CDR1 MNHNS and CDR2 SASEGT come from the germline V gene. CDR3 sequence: CASNLRRAALTDTQYF. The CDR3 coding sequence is TGTGCCAGCAATTTACGCCGGGCCGCTCTCACAGATACGCAGTATTTT.

The CDR3 bases are TGTGCCAGCAGTTTAGGAGCGGGACTCTCCTACGAGCAGTACTTC. Residues: CASSLGAGLSYEQYF. The chain recombines TRBV27 with TRBJ2-7, with 7 bases aligning to TRBD2. Per the germline V gene, CDR1 is MNHEY and CDR2 is SMNVEV (reference sequence). V trimming: 2 bases; J trimming: 0 bases; junction bases outside the gene matches: 4. CDR3 length: 15 amino acids.

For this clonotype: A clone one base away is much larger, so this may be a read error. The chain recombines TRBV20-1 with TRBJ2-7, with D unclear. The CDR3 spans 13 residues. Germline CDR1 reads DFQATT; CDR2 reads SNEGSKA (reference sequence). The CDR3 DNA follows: TGCAGTGCTAGAGTGGGAATGGGCTACGGGCAGTACTTC. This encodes CSARVGMGYGQYF.